What follows is one TCR beta chain and its context. Its antigen target is currently unknown. Base qualities were left out, and no much larger clone turns up one base away. Repertoires were sampled multiple times during chemoradiotherapy, which allowed clonal expansion in the tumor microenvironment to be followed. The data stem from a study of chemoradiotherapy in HPV16-positive cancers (dated 2022 in TCRdb). As for the study more broadly: Candidate HPV-specific T-cell clones and common TCR motifs were defined through functional T-cell assays on cells from a couple of HPV16-positive patients. The study set out to ask whether T-cell immunity against the HPV oncoproteins E6 and E7 changes over the course of chemoradiotherapy and whether that immunity affects survival. The candidate HPV-specific TCRs and motifs were subsequently tracked in TCR repertoires obtained from fewer than 95 patients with HPV-related cancers.

Libraries were constructed by the immunoSEQ multiplex PCR assay. TCRdb provides this immuneACCESS table in a form limited to in-frame rearrangements. Some clones are lacking; in checked studies, under half of them reflect an unresolved V gene, and why the rest are absent is not known. The sample table contains about 35,000 clones; only one count was recorded for around 93% of them. The top ten clones comprise roughly 3.9% of the sample. Overall study results and their limits: Only a couple of HPV16-positive patients were used to derive the functional definition of HPV-specific T cells, and the survival association was reported for HPV16-positive patients. Among HPV16-positive patients, expansion of HPV-responsive T cells during chemoradiotherapy was associated with better recurrence-free survival. Expansion of candidate HPV-specific clones and E7-related TCR motifs was observed in the tumor microenvironment during treatment, whereas no such expansion was observed for non-HPV-specific T cells.

Sequenced material: blood, taken from a patient who underwent chemoradiotherapy. This TCR derives from a human donor with HPV-associated anogenital cancer.

The CDR3 reads CASSLAETQYF. The DNA sequence reads TGTGCCAGCAGCTTAGCAGAGACCCAGTACTTC. The chain is made from TRBV11-3 and TRBJ2-5, with the D gene call left open. V and J lose 1 base and 4 bases, and a span of 1 base separates them. Its CDR3 holds 11 amino acids, cysteine through phenylalanine. The read is trimmed to its CDR3 DNA, 33 bases read in frame from base 1. According to the germline V gene, CDR1 reads SGHNT and CDR2 reads YENEEA.